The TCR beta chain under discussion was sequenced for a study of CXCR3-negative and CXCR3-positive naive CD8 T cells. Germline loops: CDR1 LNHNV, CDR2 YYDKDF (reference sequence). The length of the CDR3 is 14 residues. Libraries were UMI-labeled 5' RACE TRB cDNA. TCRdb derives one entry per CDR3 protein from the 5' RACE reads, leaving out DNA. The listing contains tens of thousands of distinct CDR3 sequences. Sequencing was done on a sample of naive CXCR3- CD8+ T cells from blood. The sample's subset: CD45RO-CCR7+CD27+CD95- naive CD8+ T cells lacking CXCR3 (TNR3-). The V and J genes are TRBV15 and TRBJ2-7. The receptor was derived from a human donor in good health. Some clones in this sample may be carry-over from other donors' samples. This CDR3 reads CATSRAQGSYEQYF.